This T cell receptor beta chain was recorded in a study of T cells in Graves' hyperthyroidism and ophthalmopathy. Based on clinical symptoms, serum thyroxine and TRAb, thyroid ultrasound and orbital computed tomography, diagnoses were reached. Ten or more counts support this clonotype. Authors of the study amplified TCR beta CDR3 regions from RNA transcripts. The HTBI primer set drove a first-round RT-PCR of the TCR CDR3. TCRdb re-analysed the multiplex PCR reads in MiXCR, keeping a single row per CDR3 protein. The sample has 300,000 to 450,000 distinct CDR3 sequences; about 17% are singletons. With 3 bases removed from V and 0 bases from J, the gap between germline ends came to 2 bases. This CDR3 has 12 amino acids. The germline CDR1 and CDR2 sequences are SGHVS and FQNEAQ.

This clonotype was obtained from a woman between 25 and 40 years old with Graves' hyperthyroidism that later progressed to Graves' ophthalmopathy. The sample was blood. This rearrangement joins TRBV7-8 to TRBJ1-2; D not certain. DNA for the CDR3: TGTGCCAGCAGCTTTACTAACTATGGCTACACCTTC. Protein product: CASSFTNYGYTF.